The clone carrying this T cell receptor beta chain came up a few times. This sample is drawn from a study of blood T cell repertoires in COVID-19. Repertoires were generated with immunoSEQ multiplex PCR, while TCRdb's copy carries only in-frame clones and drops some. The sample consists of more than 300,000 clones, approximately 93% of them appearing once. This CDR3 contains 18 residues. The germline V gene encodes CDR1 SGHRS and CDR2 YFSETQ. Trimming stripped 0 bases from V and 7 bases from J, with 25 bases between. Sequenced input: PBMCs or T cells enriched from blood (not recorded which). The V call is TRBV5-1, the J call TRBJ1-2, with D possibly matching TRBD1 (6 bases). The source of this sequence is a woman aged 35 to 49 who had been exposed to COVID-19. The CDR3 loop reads CASSLASDRSRGLGGYTF. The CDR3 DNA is TGCGCCAGCAGCTTGGCCTCAGACAGGTCGCGCGGACTAGGTGGCTACACCTTC.